This TCR beta chain was sequenced in a study of blood T cell repertoires in COVID-19. Whole-study context: Acute and convalescent COVID-19 samples came from the United States, Italy and Spain.

CDR3 length equals 11 residues. Germline V gene data show CDR1 as DFQATT and CDR2 as SNEGSKA (reference sequence). V trimming: 4 bases; J trimming: 13 bases; junction bases outside the gene matches: 7. This clone was observed a handful of times. Method: immunoSEQ multiplex PCR; TCRdb's copy keeps in-frame clones and lacks some. The repertoire consists of over 90,000 clones, with roughly 84% occurring once and the leading ten covering about 6.3%. The sample consisted of peripheral blood. The chain is built from TRBV20-1 and TRBJ2-7, with 10 bases matching TRBD1. The receptor comes from a human donor in a cohort sampled during active COVID-19. In nucleotides, the CDR3 is TGCAGTGCTACGGATGGGACAGGGGTTTACTTC. Amino acids: CSATDGTGVYF.